Listed below are T cell receptor beta chains from one sample, sequenced in a study of T cells in Graves' hyperthyroidism and ophthalmopathy. Via MiXCR, TCRdb re-called the multiplex PCR reads, giving one row per CDR3 protein. The sample has some 300,000 distinct CDR3 sequences, about an eighth seen once. Material: blood. These receptors were obtained from a woman in her 30s with Graves' hyperthyroidism that later progressed to Graves' ophthalmopathy. The CDR3 runs from the conserved cysteine through the conserved F or W. The D gene is left open where the match is weak. Size is omitted from some rows. Given values are once, few, many or a class for expanded clones.

J gene: TRBJ2-2; V gene: TRBV28; clone size: many; D gene: NA; CDR3 DNA: TGTGCCAGCAGTGTCGAACTAGGGACCGGGGAGCTGTTTTTT; CDR3 protein: CASSVELGTGELFF
J gene: TRBJ1-6; V gene: TRBV12-3/TRBV12-4; clone size: many; D gene: NA; CDR3 DNA: TGTGCCAGCAGTTTCCCCGGCCCCCTCCACTTT; CDR3 protein: CASSFPGPLHF
J gene: TRBJ2-1; V gene: TRBV6-2/TRBV6-3; clone size: NA; D gene: TRBD2; CDR3 DNA: TGTGCCAGCATAGCGGGAGGGCCGGTTGGTGGTTGGAATGAGCAGTTCTTC; CDR3 protein: CASIAGGPVGGWNEQFF
J gene: TRBJ2-7; V gene: TRBV18; clone size: many; D gene: NA; CDR3 DNA: TGTGCCAGCTCACCGAGGGTGTCCTACGAGCAGTACTTC; CDR3 protein: CASSPRVSYEQYF
J gene: TRBJ2-7; V gene: TRBV9; clone size: NA; D gene: NA; CDR3 DNA: TGTGCCAGCAGCGTAGAGGCAGCCTCTTTCTACGAGCAGTACTTC; CDR3 protein: CASSVEAASFYEQYF
J gene: TRBJ2-5; V gene: TRBV2; clone size: many; D gene: NA; CDR3 DNA: TGTGCCAGCAGTAACGGGTTCCAAGAGACCCAGTACTTC; CDR3 protein: CASSNGFQETQYF
J gene: TRBJ2-5; V gene: TRBV18; clone size: many; D gene: TRBD2; CDR3 DNA: TGTGCCAGCTCATCGGGAGGATTTGAGGAGACCCAGTACTTC; CDR3 protein: CASSSGGFEETQYF
J gene: TRBJ2-3; V gene: TRBV11-3; clone size: many; D gene: NA; CDR3 DNA: TGTGCCAGCAGCTTGGGCCTTGGGCAGGGCCGCACAGATACGCAGTATTTT; CDR3 protein: CASSLGLGQGRTDTQYF
J gene: TRBJ2-2; V gene: TRBV5-1; clone size: NA; D gene: TRBD2; CDR3 DNA: TGCGCCAGCAGCCCCGACCCTGAAGGCGGGAGGGGCGGGGAGCTGTTTTTT; CDR3 protein: CASSPDPEGGRGGELFF
J gene: TRBJ2-6; V gene: TRBV20-1; clone size: many; D gene: NA; CDR3 DNA: TGCAGTGCTAGAAGCGACAGATCAAGCTCTGGGGCCAACGTCCTGACTTTC; CDR3 protein: CSARSDRSSSGANVLTF
J gene: TRBJ2-1; V gene: TRBV27; clone size: many; D gene: NA; CDR3 DNA: TGTGCCAGCAAGGGGGGCTCCTACAATGAGCAGTTCTTC; CDR3 protein: CASKGGSYNEQFF
J gene: TRBJ2-1; V gene: TRBV7-2; clone size: many; D gene: TRBD1; CDR3 DNA: TGTGCCAGCAGCAGACAGGGGGGCGTTGAGCAGTTCTTC; CDR3 protein: CASSRQGGVEQFF
J gene: TRBJ2-1; V gene: TRBV25-1; clone size: few; D gene: NA; CDR3 DNA: TGTGCCAGCAGTCTATCGTTTGGGAGTGAGCAGTTCTTC; CDR3 protein: CASSLSFGSEQFF
J gene: TRBJ2-7; V gene: TRBV28; clone size: many; D gene: TRBD1; CDR3 DNA: TGTGCCAGCAGTTTATTCCGAAACAGGGGGCAAACCTCCTACGAGCAGTACTTC; CDR3 protein: CASSLFRNRGQTSYEQYF
J gene: TRBJ2-2; V gene: TRBV14; clone size: few; D gene: NA; CDR3 DNA: TGTGCCAGCAGCCTAGCTAGAGCCGGGGAGCTGTTTTTT; CDR3 protein: CASSLARAGELFF
J gene: TRBJ2-1; V gene: TRBV5-6; clone size: NA; D gene: TRBD2; CDR3 DNA: TGTGCCAGCAGCCCGACTCGCGGGAGGGCCCGGTTTTACAATGAGCAGTTCTTC; CDR3 protein: CASSPTRGRARFYNEQFF
J gene: TRBJ2-2; V gene: TRBV9; clone size: many; D gene: TRBD2; CDR3 DNA: TGTGCCAGCAGCGTAGCGGGAGGCCAGTTCACCGGGGAGCTGTTTTTT; CDR3 protein: CASSVAGGQFTGELFF